This T cell receptor beta chain was found in a study of blood T cell repertoires in COVID-19. Assay: immunoSEQ multiplex PCR; the TCRdb copy retains only in-frame clones and omits some. The table has 25,000 or so clones, 86% seen once. CDR1 and CDR2 from the germline V gene are SGHRS and YFSETQ. J gave up 3 bases and V 4 bases, and 4 bases lay outside the gene matches. The CDR3 sequence is 14 residues long. Sequenced sample: peripheral blood. V gene TRBV5-1 combines with J gene TRBJ1-2, with 9 bases aligning to TRBD1. The source of this sequence is a human donor with acute or convalescent COVID-19. The donor label of this sample is uncertain. The CDR3 loop is CASSETGGDYGYTF. Written as DNA, the CDR3 is TGCGCCAGCAGCGAGACAGGGGGGGACTATGGCTACACCTTC.